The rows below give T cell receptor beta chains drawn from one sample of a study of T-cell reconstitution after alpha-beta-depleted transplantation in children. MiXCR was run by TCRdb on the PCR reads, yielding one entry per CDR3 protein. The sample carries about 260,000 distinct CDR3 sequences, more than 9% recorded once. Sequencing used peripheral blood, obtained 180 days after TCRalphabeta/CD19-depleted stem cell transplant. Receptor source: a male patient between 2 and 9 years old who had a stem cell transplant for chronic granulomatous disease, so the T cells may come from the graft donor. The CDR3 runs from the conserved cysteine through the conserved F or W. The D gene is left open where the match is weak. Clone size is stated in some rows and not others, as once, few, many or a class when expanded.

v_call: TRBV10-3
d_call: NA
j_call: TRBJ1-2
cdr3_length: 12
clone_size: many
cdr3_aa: CAVSGTGYGYTF
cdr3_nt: TGTGCCGTCTCCGGGACGGGATATGGCTACACCTTC

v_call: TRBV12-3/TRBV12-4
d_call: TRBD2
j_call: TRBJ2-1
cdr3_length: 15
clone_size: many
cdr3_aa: CASGLLAGDLNEQFF
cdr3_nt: TGTGCCAGCGGGTTGCTAGCGGGAGACCTGAATGAGCAGTTCTTC

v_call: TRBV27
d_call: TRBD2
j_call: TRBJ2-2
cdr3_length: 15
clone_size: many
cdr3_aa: CASSSWREGPGELFF
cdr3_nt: TGTGCCAGCAGCTCTTGGCGGGAGGGCCCCGGGGAGCTGTTTTTT

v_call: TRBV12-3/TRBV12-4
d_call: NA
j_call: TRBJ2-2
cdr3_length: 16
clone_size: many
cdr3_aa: CASSLRRAMGPGELFF
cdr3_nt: TGTGCCAGCAGTTTACGGCGGGCCATGGGGCCCGGGGAGCTGTTTTTT

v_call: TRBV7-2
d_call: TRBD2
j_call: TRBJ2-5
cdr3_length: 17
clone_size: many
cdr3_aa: CASSLGPSGLLQETQYF
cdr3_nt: TGTGCCAGCAGCTTAGGTCCTAGCGGCTTACTTCAAGAGACCCAGTACTTC

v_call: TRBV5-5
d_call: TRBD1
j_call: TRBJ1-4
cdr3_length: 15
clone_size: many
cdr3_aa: CASSLRGLPNEKLFF
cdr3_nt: TGTGCCAGCAGCTTAAGGGGGCTGCCGAATGAAAAACTGTTTTTT

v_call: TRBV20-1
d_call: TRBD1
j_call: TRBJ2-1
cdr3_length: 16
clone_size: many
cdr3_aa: CSAISPPDRAYNEQFF
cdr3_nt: TGCAGTGCTATATCCCCCCCGGACAGGGCTTACAATGAGCAGTTCTTC

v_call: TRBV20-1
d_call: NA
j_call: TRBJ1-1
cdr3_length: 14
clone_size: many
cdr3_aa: CSANDPRSDTEAFF
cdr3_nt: TGCAGTGCTAACGACCCTAGGTCGGACACTGAAGCTTTCTTT

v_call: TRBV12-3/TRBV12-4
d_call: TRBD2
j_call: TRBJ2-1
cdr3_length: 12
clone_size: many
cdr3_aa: CASRSSGRAPFF
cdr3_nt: TGTGCCAGCAGGTCTAGCGGGAGGGCCCCGTTCTTC

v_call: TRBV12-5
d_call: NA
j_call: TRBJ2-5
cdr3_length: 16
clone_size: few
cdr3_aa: CASGARPGVAEETQYF
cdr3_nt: TGTGCTAGTGGTGCGAGGCCAGGGGTAGCGGAAGAGACCCAGTACTTC

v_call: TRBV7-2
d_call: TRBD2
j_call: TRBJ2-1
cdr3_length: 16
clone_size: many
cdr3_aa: CASSLTRASGTNEQFF
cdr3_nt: TGTGCCAGCAGCTTAACGAGGGCTAGCGGGACGAATGAGCAGTTCTTC

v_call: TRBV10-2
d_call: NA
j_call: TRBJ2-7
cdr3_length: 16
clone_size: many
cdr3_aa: CASSESGGTPSYEQYF
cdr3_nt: TGCGCCAGCAGTGAGTCAGGCGGAACCCCCTCCTACGAGCAGTACTTC

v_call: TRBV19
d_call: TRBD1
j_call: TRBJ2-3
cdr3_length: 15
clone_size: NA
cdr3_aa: CASTNMGQARDTQYF
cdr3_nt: TGTGCCAGTACCAACATGGGACAGGCAAGGGATACGCAGTATTTT

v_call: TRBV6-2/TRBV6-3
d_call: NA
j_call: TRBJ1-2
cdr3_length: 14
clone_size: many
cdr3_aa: CASVEGGANYGYTF
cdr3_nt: TGTGCCAGCGTCGAGGGGGGCGCCAACTATGGCTACACCTTC

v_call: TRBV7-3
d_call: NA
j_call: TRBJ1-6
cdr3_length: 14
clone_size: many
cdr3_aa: CASNPPMAPLSLHF
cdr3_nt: TGTGCCAGCAACCCACCGATGGCCCCTCTGTCCCTCCACTTT

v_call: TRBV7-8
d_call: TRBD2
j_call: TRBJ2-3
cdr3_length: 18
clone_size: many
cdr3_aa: CASSYETSGGAFTDTQYF
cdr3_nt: TGTGCCAGCAGCTACGAGACTAGCGGGGGGGCTTTCACAGATACGCAGTATTTT

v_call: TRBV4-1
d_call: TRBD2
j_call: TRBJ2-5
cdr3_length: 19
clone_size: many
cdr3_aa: CASSRLIGLAGGRQETQYF
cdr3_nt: TGCGCCAGCAGCCGACTCATTGGGCTAGCGGGAGGTCGACAAGAGACCCAGTACTTC

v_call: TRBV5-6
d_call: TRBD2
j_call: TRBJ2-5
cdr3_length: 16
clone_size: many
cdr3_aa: CASSRTIAGGLETQYF
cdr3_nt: TGTGCCAGCAGCAGAACGATAGCGGGAGGGTTAGAGACCCAGTACTTC

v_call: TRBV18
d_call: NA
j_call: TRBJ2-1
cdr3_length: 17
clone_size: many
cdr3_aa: CASSPRLQPGLSNEQFF
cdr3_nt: TGTGCCAGCTCACCACGCCTCCAACCGGGACTTTCCAATGAGCAGTTCTTC

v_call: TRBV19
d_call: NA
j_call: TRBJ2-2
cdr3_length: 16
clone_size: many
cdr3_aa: CASSIIEQLGTGELFF
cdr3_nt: TGTGCCAGTAGTATAATAGAACAGCTGGGCACCGGGGAGCTGTTTTTT

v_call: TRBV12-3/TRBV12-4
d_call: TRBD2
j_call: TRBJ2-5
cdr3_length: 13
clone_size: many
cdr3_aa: CASSPGLVETQYF
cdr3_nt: TGTGCCAGCAGCCCGGGACTAGTGGAGACCCAGTACTTC

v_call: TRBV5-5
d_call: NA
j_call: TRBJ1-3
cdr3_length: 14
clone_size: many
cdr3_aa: CASSRTVSGNTIYF
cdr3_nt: TGTGCCAGCAGCCGGACGGTCTCTGGAAACACCATATATTTT

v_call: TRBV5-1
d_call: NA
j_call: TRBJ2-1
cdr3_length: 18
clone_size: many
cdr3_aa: CASSLTRLDQPLYNEQFF
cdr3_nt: TGCGCCAGCAGCTTGACCCGACTGGATCAGCCCCTCTACAATGAGCAGTTCTTC